These 22 T cell receptor beta chains were sequenced from one sample in a study of regulatory T cells in long-lasting Graves disease. Building the TCR beta libraries relied on iRepertoire HTBI primers, and CDR3 regions underwent Arm-PCR. Via MiXCR, TCRdb re-called the multiplex PCR reads, giving one row per CDR3 protein. The table shows 650,000 to 700,000 distinct CDR3 sequences, with about 30% occurring only once. This sample's time point: persistent/refractory GD, antithyroid drugs over 5 years with positive TRAb. With RNA extracted from PBMCs as input, the TCR library was made. The sequenced sample was peripheral blood mononuclear cells (PBMCs), obtained when the disease was refractory, from a patient treated with antithyroid drugs. The receptors stem from a female donor with Graves disease.

This clonotype was seen more than once but under ten times. The V gene is TRBV12-3 or TRBV12-4, the J gene TRBJ2-7, with a possible D match to TRBD1 (6 bases). The CDR3 has 14 residues. Trimming cost V 3 bases and J 3 bases, with 12 bases left between them. CDR3 region: CASSFYGGLYEQYF. The CDR3 DNA reads TGTGCCAGCAGTTTTTATGGGGGCCTCTACGAGCAGTACTTC.

This clonotype was picked up a small number of times. This rearrangement joins TRBV9 to TRBJ1-6; 10 bases line up with TRBD1. From germline, CDR1 is SGDLS and CDR2 YYNGEE. V was pared by 0 bases and J by 0 bases, with 3 bases of the junction left unmatched. The CDR3 has 18 amino acids. The CDR3 nucleotides read TGTGCCAGCAGCGTAGCGGGGGACAGGGGCTCCTATAATTCACCCCTCCACTTT. The encoded protein is CASSVAGDRGSYNSPLHF. The whole variable domain, filled in from reference TRBV9 and TRBJ1-6, reads DSGVTQTPKHLITATGQRVTLRCSPRSGDLSVYWYQQSLDQGLQFLIQYYNGEERAKGNILERFSAQQFPDLHSELNLSSLELGDSALYFCASSVAGDRGSYNSPLHFGNGTRLTVT.

J is TRBJ2-1 and V is TRBV2; 13 bases are shared with TRBD2. V lost 6 bases and J lost 8; bases outside the gene matches: 7. Germline CDR1 is SNHLY and CDR2 is FYNNEI. The CDR3 covers 15 residues. The CDR3 loop reads CASRGTSGIIYEQFF. The CDR3 DNA reads TGTGCCAGCAGGGGGACTAGCGGGATTATTTATGAGCAGTTCTTC.

The rearrangement joins TRBV2 to TRBJ1-2; 7 bases align to TRBD1. Germline V lookup: CDR1 SNHLY, CDR2 FYNNEI. The CDR3 contains 14 residues. Losses at the gene ends were 6 bases for V and 3 bases for J; bases not matched to a gene: 7. The chain's CDR3 is CASRDRAAHYGYTF. The CDR3 DNA reads as TGTGCCAGCAGAGACAGGGCCGCACACTATGGCTACACCTTC.

The chain joins TRBV19 to TRBJ1-5; D is unclear. This CDR3 contains 11 residues. Germline CDR1 reads LNHDA; CDR2 reads SQIVND (reference sequence). V gave up 9 bases and J gave up 8 bases, with 11 bases separating them. This chain's CDR3 is CARTSRKPQHF. CDR3 nucleotides: TGTGCCAGGACCTCAAGGAAGCCCCAGCATTTT.

The rearrangement joins TRBV28 to TRBJ1-1; 8 bases agree with TRBD1. J was trimmed by 1 base and V by 7 bases; bases with no gene match: 14. The length of the CDR3 is 17 residues. Per the germline V gene, CDR1 is MDHEN and CDR2 is SYDVKM. This chain's CDR3 is CASNFPTGGHPNTEAFF. For the CDR3, the DNA is TGTGCCAGCAATTTCCCAACAGGGGGTCACCCGAACACTGAAGCTTTCTTT.

Details on this clonotype: The germline gene is not matched at one end of the junction; a read error may be the cause. The chain uses TRBV15 and TRBJ2-5; D gene unclear. Germline CDR1 and CDR2: LNHNV and YYDKDF (reference sequence). This CDR3 region has 13 residues. The CDR3 sequence is CATSLGNQGTQYF. The CDR3 bases are TGTGCCACCAGTTTGGGCAACCAAGGGACCCAGTACTTC.

Ten or more counts support this clonotype. The chain links TRBV6-1 to TRBJ1-6; TRBD1 agrees at 7 bases. Germline V gives CDR1 MNHNS, CDR2 SASEGT. The trim removed 7 bases at V and 7 bases at J, leaving 4 bases unmatched. The CDR3 has 13 residues. Written as DNA, the CDR3 is TGTGCCAGCAACGGACAGGCCAATTCACCCCTCCACTTT. It yields the protein CASNGQANSPLHF.

This clonotype was observed a few times. The chain joins TRBV19 to TRBJ2-5; 13 nucleotides line up with TRBD2. V was pared by 9 bases and J by 2 bases, with 3 bases of the junction left unmatched. The CDR3 is 14 amino acids. Looked up from germline, CDR1 is LNHDA and CDR2 is SQIVND (reference sequence). The CDR3 region has the DNA TGTGCCAGCGGGGGACTAGCGGGACAAGAGACCCAGTACTTC. Translated: CASGGLAGQETQYF.

The chain is built from TRBV5-1 and TRBJ1-6, with 7 bases matching TRBD1. Germline CDR1 is SGHRS and CDR2 is YFSETQ. The CDR3 extends over 14 amino acids. The ends lost 0 bases at V and 8 bases at J; junction bases unmatched: 2. As DNA, the CDR3 is TGCGCCAGCAGCTTGGAACAGGGGTATTCACCCCTCCACTTT. Its protein product is CASSLEQGYSPLHF.

The chain joins TRBV9 to TRBJ1-4, with 9 bases identical to TRBD1. V was pared by 0 bases and J by 8 bases, with 5 bases of the junction left unmatched. The CDR3 extends over 15 amino acids. CDR1 is SGDLS, CDR2 YYNGEE, per germline. As DNA, the CDR3 is TGTGCCAGCAGCGTAGCCGACAGGGGGGACGAAAAACTGTTTTTT. It encodes CASSVADRGDEKLFF.

This chain joins TRBV30 and TRBJ1-6, with D perhaps matching TRBD1 (6 bases). CDR3 length equals 14 residues. From germline, CDR1 is GTSNPN and CDR2 SVGIG (reference sequence). V was trimmed by 2 bases and J by 10 bases, leaving 15 bases between them. The CDR3 protein is CAWSNSGEGSPLHF. CDR3 sequence (DNA): TGTGCCTGGAGTAATTCAGGGGAGGGGTCACCCCTCCACTTT.

CDR3 amino acids: CASTLTGWAQPQHF. The CDR3 DNA is TGTGCCAGTACCCTGACAGGCTGGGCTCAGCCCCAGCATTTT. The chain joins TRBV19 to TRBJ1-5; the D gene is possibly TRBD1 (6 bases). V lost 7 bases and J lost 6, with 16 bases in between. The CDR3 is 14 amino acids. Germline V gives CDR1 LNHDA, CDR2 SQIVND (reference sequence).

This clonotype appeared a few times. The chain uses TRBV4-1 and TRBJ2-5, with D perhaps matching TRBD1 or TRBD2 (5 bases each). The V gene lost 8 bases and the J gene lost 5 bases, with 15 bases spanning the gap. Germline CDR1 is MGHRA and CDR2 is YSYEKL. CDR3 size: 13 residues. The CDR3 nucleotides read TGCGCCAGCCGGGACCCCATTCACGAGACCCAGTACTTC. It specifies CASRDPIHETQYF.

This chain uses TRBV6-1 with TRBJ2-7; 8 bases agree with TRBD2. The V and J ends lost 5 bases and 3 bases, in that order; junction bases with no gene match: 9. There are 15 residues in the CDR3. Germline V CDR1 and CDR2: MNHNS, SASEGT. The CDR3 sequence: CASSPLSGRGYEQYF. DNA for the CDR3: TGTGCCAGCAGTCCCCTGAGCGGGAGAGGCTACGAGCAGTACTTC.

The chain carries TRBV27 and TRBJ1-5; D perhaps matches TRBD1 (6 bases). Trimming shortened V by 4 bases and J by 2 bases, and 24 bases separated the two germline ends. Per the germline V gene, CDR1 is MNHEY and CDR2 is SMNVEV (reference sequence). This CDR3 has 19 residues. The CDR3 protein is CASSSLRGPAQLGNQPQHF. DNA of the CDR3: TGTGCCAGCAGTTCTCTCAGGGGCCCCGCTCAGTTAGGCAATCAGCCCCAGCATTTT.

The CDR3 sequence: CASRYPVEGTEAFF. CDR3 coding DNA: TGTGCCAGTAGATACCCAGTGGAGGGTACTGAAGCTTTCTTT. The chain links TRBV19 to TRBJ1-1; D not certain. Germline values: CDR1 LNHDA, CDR2 SQIVND (reference sequence). CDR3 length: 14 amino acids. Trimming left V 6 bases short and J 5 bases short, with 16 bases between.

This clonotype came up a few times. The chain joins TRBV12-3 or TRBV12-4 to TRBJ2-5; 15 positions agree with TRBD2. The CDR3 runs 18 residues. The trim removed 5 bases at V and 2 bases at J, leaving 9 bases unmatched. The CDR3 loop is CASSPRTSGRAYQETQYF. The CDR3 region has the DNA TGTGCCAGCAGTCCGCGGACTAGCGGGAGGGCCTATCAAGAGACCCAGTACTTC.

The J gene is TRBJ2-2, the V gene TRBV6-1; 9 bases match TRBD1. CDR1 and CDR2 (germline): MNHNS, SASEGT. The CDR3 totals 16 residues. Trimming removed 6 bases from V and 4 bases from J; junction bases left unmatched: 9. The CDR3 region has the DNA TGTGCCAGCAGAACGTGGACAGGGGATGTCACCGGGGAGCTGTTTTTT. It specifies CASRTWTGDVTGELFF.

The chain is built from TRBV7-2 and TRBJ1-3; D gene unclear. CDR1 SGHTA and CDR2 FQGNSA come from the germline V gene. The CDR3 spans 13 residues. Trimming pared 3 bases from V and 2 bases from J, leaving 5 bases between. In DNA, the CDR3 is TGTGCCAGCAGCTTGACCCCTGGAAACACCATATATTTT. This translates into CASSLTPGNTIYF.

This clonotype has only a few counts. This chain connects TRBV3-1 to TRBJ2-7; 10 bases map to TRBD2. The CDR3 is 14 residues long. The V and J ends lost 4 bases and 5 bases, in that order; junction bases with no gene match: 5. The germline CDR1 and CDR2 sequences are LGHDT and YNNKEL (reference sequence). CDR3 bases: TGTGCCAGCAGCCTTCTAGCGGGGGAGAACGAGCAGTACTTC. It codes for CASSLLAGENEQYF.

There are many counts of this clonotype. The chain links TRBV28 to TRBJ1-6; D call uncertain. The germline V gene encodes CDR1 MDHEN and CDR2 SYDVKM. The CDR3 length is 15 residues. V was cut by 5 bases and J by 3 bases, with 11 bases left in between. The CDR3 bases are TGTGCCAGCAGTGATACGCAGGTCTATAATTCACCCCTCCACTTT. Amino acid sequence: CASSDTQVYNSPLHF.